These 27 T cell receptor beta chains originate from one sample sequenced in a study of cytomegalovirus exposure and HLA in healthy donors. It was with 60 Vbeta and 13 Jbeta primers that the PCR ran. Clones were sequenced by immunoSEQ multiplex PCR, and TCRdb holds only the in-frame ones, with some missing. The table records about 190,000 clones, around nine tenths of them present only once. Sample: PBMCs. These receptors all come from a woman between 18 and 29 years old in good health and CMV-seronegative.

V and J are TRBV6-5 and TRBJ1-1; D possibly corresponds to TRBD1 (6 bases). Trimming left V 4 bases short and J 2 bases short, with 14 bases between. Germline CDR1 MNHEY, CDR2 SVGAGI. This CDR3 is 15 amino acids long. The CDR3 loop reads CASSFGGQFNTEAFF. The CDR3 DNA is TGTGCCAGCAGTTTCGGGGGGCAGTTTAACACTGAAGCTTTCTTT.

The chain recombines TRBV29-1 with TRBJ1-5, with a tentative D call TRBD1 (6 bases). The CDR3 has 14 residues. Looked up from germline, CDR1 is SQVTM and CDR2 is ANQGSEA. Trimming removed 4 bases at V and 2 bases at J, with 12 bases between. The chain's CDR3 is CSVVAGAGNQPQHF. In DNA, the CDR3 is TGCAGCGTTGTGGCGGGGGCAGGCAATCAGCCCCAGCATTTT.

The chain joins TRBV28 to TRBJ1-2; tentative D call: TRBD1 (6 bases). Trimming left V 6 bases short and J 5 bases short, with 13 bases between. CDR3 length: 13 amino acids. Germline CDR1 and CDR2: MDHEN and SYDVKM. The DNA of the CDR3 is TGTGCCAGCAGGTCCGGGACAAATTATGGCTACACCTTC. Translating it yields CASRSGTNYGYTF.

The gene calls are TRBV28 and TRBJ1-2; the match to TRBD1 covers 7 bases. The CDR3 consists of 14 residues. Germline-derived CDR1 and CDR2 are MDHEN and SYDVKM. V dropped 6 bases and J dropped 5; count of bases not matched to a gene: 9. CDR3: CASSTTGTAYGYTF. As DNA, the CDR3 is TGTGCCAGCAGCACAACCGGGACAGCTTATGGCTACACCTTC.

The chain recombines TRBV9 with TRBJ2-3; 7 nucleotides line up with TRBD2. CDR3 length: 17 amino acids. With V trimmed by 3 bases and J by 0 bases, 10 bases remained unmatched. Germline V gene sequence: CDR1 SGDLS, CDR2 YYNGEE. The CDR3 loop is CASSAPSGDISTDTQYF. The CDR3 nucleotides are TGTGCCAGCAGCGCTCCGAGCGGGGATATTAGCACAGATACGCAGTATTTT.

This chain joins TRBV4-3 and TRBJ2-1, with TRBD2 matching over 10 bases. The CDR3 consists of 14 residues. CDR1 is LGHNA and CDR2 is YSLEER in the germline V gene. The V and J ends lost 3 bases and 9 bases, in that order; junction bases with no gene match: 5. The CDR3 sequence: CASSHGTSVGEQFF. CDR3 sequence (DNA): TGCGCCAGCAGCCACGGGACTAGCGTTGGTGAGCAGTTCTTC.

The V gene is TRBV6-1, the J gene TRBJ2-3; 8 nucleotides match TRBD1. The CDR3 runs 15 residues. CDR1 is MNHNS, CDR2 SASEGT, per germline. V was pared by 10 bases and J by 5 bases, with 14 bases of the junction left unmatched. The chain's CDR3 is CATFSPGQVKDTQYF. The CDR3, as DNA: TGTGCCACTTTTTCTCCGGGACAGGTCAAAGATACGCAGTATTTT.

The CDR3 region has the DNA TGTGCCAGCACTCTAGACAGGGATAATTCACCCCTCCACTTT. Amino acids: CASTLDRDNSPLHF. The chain couples TRBV27 to TRBJ1-6; 7 nucleotides line up with TRBD1. The CDR3 loop spans 14 amino acids. The V gene end was trimmed by 7 bases and the J gene end by 5 bases; junction bases not matched to a gene: 5. Germline V gene sequence: CDR1 MNHEY, CDR2 SMNVEV (reference sequence).

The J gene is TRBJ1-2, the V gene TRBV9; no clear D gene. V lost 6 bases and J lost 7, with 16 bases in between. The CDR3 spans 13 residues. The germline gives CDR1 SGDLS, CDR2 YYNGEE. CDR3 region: CASTPEVGVGYTF. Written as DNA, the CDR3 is TGTGCCAGCACCCCGGAGGTCGGGGTTGGCTACACCTTC. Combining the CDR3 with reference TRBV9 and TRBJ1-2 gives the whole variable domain DSGVTQTPKHLITATGQRVTLRCSPRSGDLSVYWYQQSLDQGLQFLIQYYNGEERAKGNILERFSAQQFPDLHSELNLSSLELGDSALYFCASTPEVGVGYTFGSGTRLTVV.

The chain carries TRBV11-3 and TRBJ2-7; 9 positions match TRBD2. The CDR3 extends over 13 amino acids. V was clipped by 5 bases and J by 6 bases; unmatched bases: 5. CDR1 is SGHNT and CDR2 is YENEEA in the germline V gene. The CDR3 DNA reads TGTGCCAGCAGCACAGGACTAGCGCGCGAGCAGTACTTC. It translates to CASSTGLAREQYF.

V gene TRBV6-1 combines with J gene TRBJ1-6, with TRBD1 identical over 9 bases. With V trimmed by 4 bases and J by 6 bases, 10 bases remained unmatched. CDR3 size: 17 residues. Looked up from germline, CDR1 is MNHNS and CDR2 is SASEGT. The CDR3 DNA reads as TGTGCCAGCAGTGCACCCCAGGACAGGGGACTTAATTCACCCCTCCACTTT. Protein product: CASSAPQDRGLNSPLHF.

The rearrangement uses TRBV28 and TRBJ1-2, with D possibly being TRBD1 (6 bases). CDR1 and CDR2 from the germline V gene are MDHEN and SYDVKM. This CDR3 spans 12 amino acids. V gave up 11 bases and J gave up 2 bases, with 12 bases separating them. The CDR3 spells CAHTTGNYGYTF. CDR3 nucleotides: TGTGCCCATACCACAGGGAACTATGGCTACACCTTC.

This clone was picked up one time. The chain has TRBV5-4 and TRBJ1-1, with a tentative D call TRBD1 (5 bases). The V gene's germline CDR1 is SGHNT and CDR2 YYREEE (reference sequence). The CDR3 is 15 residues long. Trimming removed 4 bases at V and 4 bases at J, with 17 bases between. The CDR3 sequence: CASSPPAGAGTEAFF. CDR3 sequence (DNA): TGTGCCAGCAGCCCCCCCGCTGGGGCTGGCACTGAAGCTTTCTTT.

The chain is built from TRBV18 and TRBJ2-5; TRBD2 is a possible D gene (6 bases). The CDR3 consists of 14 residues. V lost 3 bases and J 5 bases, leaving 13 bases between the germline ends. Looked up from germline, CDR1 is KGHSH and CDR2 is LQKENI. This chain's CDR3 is CASSPRRARETQYF. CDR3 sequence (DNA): TGTGCCAGCTCACCGAGGAGGGCGAGGGAGACCCAGTACTTC.

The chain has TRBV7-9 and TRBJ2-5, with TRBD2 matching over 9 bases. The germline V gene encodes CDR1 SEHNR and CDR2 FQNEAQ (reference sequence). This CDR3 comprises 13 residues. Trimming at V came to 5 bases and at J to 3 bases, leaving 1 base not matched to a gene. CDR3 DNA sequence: TGTGCCAGCAGCCGCGGGGGGGAAGAGACCCAGTACTTC. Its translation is CASSRGGEETQYF.

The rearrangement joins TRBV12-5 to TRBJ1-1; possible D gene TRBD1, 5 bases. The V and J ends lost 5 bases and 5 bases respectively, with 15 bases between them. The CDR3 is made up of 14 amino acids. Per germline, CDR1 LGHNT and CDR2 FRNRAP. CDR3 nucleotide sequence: TGTGCTAGTGGTCCGGGGGGGGATCGGACTGAAGCTTTCTTT. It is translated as CASGPGGDRTEAFF.

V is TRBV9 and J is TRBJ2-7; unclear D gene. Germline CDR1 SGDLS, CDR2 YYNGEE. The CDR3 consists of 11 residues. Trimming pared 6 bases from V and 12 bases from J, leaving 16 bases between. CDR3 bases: TGTGCCAGCACCCGATCTAAGTCTTTGTACTTC. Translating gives CASTRSKSLYF.

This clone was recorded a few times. As DNA, the CDR3 is TGTGCCAGCAGTTACGGGCAGGCGAACACTGAAGCTTTCTTT. Its translation: CASSYGQANTEAFF. The gene calls are TRBV6-5 and TRBJ1-1; D gene ambiguous. CDR3 length: 14 residues. V was trimmed by 2 bases and J by 1 base, leaving 8 bases between them. CDR1 is MNHEY, CDR2 SVGAGI, per germline.

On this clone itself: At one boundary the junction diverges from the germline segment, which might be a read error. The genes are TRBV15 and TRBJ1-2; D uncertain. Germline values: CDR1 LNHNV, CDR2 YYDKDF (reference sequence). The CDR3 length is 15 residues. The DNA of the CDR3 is TGTGCCACTAGCAGAGATAAAAACAGTGGATATGGCTACACCTTC. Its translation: CATSRDKNSGYGYTF. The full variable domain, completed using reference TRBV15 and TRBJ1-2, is DAMVIQNPRYQVTQFGKPVTLSCSQTLNHNVMYWYQQKSSQAPKLLFHYYDKDFNNEADTPDNFQSRRPNTSFCFLDIRSPGLGDTAMYLCATSRDKNSGYGYTFGSGTRLTVV.

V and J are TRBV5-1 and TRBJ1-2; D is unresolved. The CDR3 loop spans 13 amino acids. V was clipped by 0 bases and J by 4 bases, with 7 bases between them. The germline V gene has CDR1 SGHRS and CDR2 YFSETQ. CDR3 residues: CASSLEVSYGYTF. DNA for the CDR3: TGCGCCAGCAGCTTGGAAGTTAGCTATGGCTACACCTTC.

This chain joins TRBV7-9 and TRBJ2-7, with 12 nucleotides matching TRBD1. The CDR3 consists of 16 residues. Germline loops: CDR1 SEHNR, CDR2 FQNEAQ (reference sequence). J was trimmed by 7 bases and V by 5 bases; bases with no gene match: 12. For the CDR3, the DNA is TGTGCCAGCAGCCCCGGGACAGGGGGCCGGTCGGGGGAGCAGTACTTC. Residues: CASSPGTGGRSGEQYF.

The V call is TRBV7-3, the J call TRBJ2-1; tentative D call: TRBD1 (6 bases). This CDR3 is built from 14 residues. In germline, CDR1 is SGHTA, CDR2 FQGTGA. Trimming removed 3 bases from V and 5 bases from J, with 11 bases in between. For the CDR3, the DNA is TGTGCCAGCAGCTTCCACAGGGACCACAATGAGCAGTTCTTC. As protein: CASSFHRDHNEQFF.

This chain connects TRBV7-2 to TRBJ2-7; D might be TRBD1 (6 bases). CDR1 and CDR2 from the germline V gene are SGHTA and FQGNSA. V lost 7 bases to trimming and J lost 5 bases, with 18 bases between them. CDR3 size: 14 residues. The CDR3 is CASTRTGRPNEQYF. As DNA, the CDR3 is TGTGCCAGCACCCGAACAGGGCGTCCCAACGAGCAGTACTTC.

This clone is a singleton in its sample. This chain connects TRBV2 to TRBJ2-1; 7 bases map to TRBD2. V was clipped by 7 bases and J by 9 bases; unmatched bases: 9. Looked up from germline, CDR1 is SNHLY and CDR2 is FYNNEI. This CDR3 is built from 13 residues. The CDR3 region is CASTSIAGGEQFF. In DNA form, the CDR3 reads TGTGCCAGCACATCGATAGCGGGCGGTGAGCAGTTCTTC.

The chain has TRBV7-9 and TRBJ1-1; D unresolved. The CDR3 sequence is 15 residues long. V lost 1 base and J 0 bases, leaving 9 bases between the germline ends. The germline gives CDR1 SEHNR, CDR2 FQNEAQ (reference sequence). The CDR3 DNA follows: TGTGCCAGCAGCTTAGTTGAGGGAATGAACACTGAAGCTTTCTTT. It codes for CASSLVEGMNTEAFF.

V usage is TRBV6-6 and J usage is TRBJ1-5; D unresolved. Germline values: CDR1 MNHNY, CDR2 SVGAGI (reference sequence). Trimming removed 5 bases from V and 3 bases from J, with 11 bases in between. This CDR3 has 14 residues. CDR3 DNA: TGTGCCAGCAGTCGACCGGGAAACAATCAGCCCCAGCATTTT. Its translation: CASSRPGNNQPQHF.

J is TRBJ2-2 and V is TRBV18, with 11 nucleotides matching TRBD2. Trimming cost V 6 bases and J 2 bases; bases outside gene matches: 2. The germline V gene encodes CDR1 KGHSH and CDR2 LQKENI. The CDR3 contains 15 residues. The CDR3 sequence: CASSGTSGNTGELFF. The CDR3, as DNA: TGTGCCAGCTCGGGGACTAGCGGTAACACCGGGGAGCTGTTTTTT.